The 21 T cell receptor beta chains in this list originate from one sample, sequenced in a study of blood T cell repertoires in COVID-19. TCRdb's copy holds only in-frame clones and misses some; the assay was immunoSEQ multiplex PCR. The sample consists of some 300,000 clones, about nine tenths of them appearing once. The sequenced material came from PBMCs or T cells enriched from blood (not recorded which). The origin of the receptors is a woman aged 50 to 65 who had been exposed to COVID-19.

The chain joins TRBV7-8 to TRBJ2-1; 9 bases are a match to TRBD2. The germline V gene has CDR1 SGHVS and CDR2 FQNEAQ. The CDR3 has 15 residues. The junction had 6 bases not matched to a gene; V was cut back by 5 bases and J by 4 bases. The CDR3 region is CASSASGGWYNEQFF. For the CDR3, the DNA is TGTGCCAGCAGCGCGAGCGGGGGGTGGTACAATGAGCAGTTCTTC.

The rearrangement uses TRBV5-1 and TRBJ2-7; TRBD2 matches at 7 bases. Germline assignment: CDR1 SGHRS and CDR2 YFSETQ. Trimming removed 0 bases from V and 0 bases from J; junction bases left unmatched: 15. This CDR3 spans 19 amino acids. CDR3 nucleotide sequence: TGCGCCAGCAGCTTGGGGATGATGCGGGGGACCAAGAGCTCCTACGAGCAGTACTTC. Amino acid sequence: CASSLGMMRGTKSSYEQYF.

This sequence joins TRBV7-2 and TRBJ2-1; 8 bases match TRBD2. The CDR3 runs to 17 residues. Germline V gene lookup returns CDR1 SGHTA and CDR2 FQGNSA. The J segment lost 7 bases and the V segment lost 4 bases, leaving 15 bases of the junction unmatched. As DNA, the CDR3 is TGTGCCAGCAGCTCCCACGCCCAGACTAGCGCCGGAAATGAGCAGTTCTTC. The encoded protein is CASSSHAQTSAGNEQFF.

The V gene is TRBV30, the J gene TRBJ2-7; a weak D match, TRBD2 (6 bases). V was clipped by 0 bases and J by 4 bases, with 16 bases between them. The CDR3 runs 15 residues. Germline values: CDR1 GTSNPN, CDR2 SVGIG (reference sequence). As DNA, the CDR3 is TGTGCCTGGAGTGTACGCGGGGTCGTTCCGTACGAGCAGTACTTC. It translates to CAWSVRGVVPYEQYF.

V and J are TRBV6-5 and TRBJ2-7; 9 positions match TRBD1. V dropped 3 bases and J dropped 2; count of bases not matched to a gene: 5. Germline CDR1 and CDR2: MNHEY and SVGAGI. The CDR3 consists of 15 residues. The CDR3 is CASSYGGDRAYEQYF. CDR3 nucleotides: TGTGCCAGCAGTTATGGGGGGGACAGGGCCTACGAGCAGTACTTC.

This chain uses TRBV6-5 with TRBJ1-4, with unresolved D. Germline CDR1 reads MNHEY; CDR2 reads SVGAGI. This CDR3 has 14 residues. V lost 4 bases to trimming and J lost 4 bases, with 10 bases between them. In DNA form, the CDR3 reads TGTGCCAGCAGTTCTCGGGTGTTTAATGAAAAACTGTTTTTT. It codes for CASSSRVFNEKLFF.

The chain links TRBV2 to TRBJ1-5; TRBD1 agrees at 8 bases. The length of the CDR3 is 21 residues. Germline CDR1 SNHLY, CDR2 FYNNEI. The V gene end was trimmed by 0 bases and the J gene end by 3 bases; junction bases not matched to a gene: 19. CDR3 nucleotide sequence: TGTGCCAGCAGTGAAGCGCTTTTTTTGGTGCACGGACAGGGAAACAATCAGCCCCAGCATTTT. This encodes CASSEALFLVHGQGNNQPQHF.

This clone was observed a single time. V and J are TRBV30 and TRBJ1-1, with 7 bases identical to TRBD1. The germline V gene encodes CDR1 GTSNPN and CDR2 SVGIG (reference sequence). The CDR3 is made up of 16 amino acids. Unmatched junction bases numbered 7, after V lost 0 bases and J lost 0 bases. In nucleotides, the CDR3 is TGTGCCTGGAGTGTAGCGGCAGGGGGTATGAACACTGAAGCTTTCTTT. Its protein product is CAWSVAAGGMNTEAFF.

The gene calls are TRBV11-2 and TRBJ2-7; the D is unclear. CDR1 is SGHAT, CDR2 FQNNGV, per germline. V shed 5 bases and J shed 0 bases, with 8 bases lying between them. The CDR3 spans 13 residues. CDR3 in amino acids: CASSPGGSYEQYF. The CDR3 DNA sequence: TGTGCCAGCAGCCCCGGCGGCTCCTACGAGCAGTACTTC.

This clone has just a few counts. The chain is built from TRBV18 and TRBJ1-1, with TRBD1 matching 10 bases. Germline trimming cut 3 bases from V and 4 bases from J; bases unmatched to any gene: 8. From germline, CDR1 is KGHSH and CDR2 LQKENI. The CDR3 consists of 16 residues. The CDR3 DNA reads as TGTGCCAGCTCACCTCTAGACAGGGGGCAGGGCACTGAAGCTTTCTTT. Translated, it gives CASSPLDRGQGTEAFF. The whole variable domain, filled in from reference TRBV18 and TRBJ1-1, reads NAGVMQNPRHLVRRRGQEARLRCSPMKGHSHVYWYRQLPEEGLKFMVYLQKENIIDESGMPKERFSAEFPKEGPSILRIQQVVRGDSAAYFCASSPLDRGQGTEAFFGQGTRLTVV.

The gene calls are TRBV5-4 and TRBJ1-3, with D perhaps matching TRBD1 (5 bases). Germline lookup yields CDR1 SGHNT and CDR2 YYREEE (reference sequence). This CDR3 has 16 residues. Trimming took off 0 bases at V and 7 bases at J, with 17 bases between the two ends. This CDR3 is CASSLGGSERFNTIYF. CDR3 DNA: TGTGCCAGCAGCTTGGGGGGCTCGGAAAGATTTAACACCATATATTTT.

This clone was counted a few times. The chain uses TRBV6-5 and TRBJ1-5; D is perhaps TRBD1 (6 bases). The ends were cut back, 6 bases at V and 6 bases at J, with 12 bases in the middle. The CDR3 has 13 residues. Looked up from germline, CDR1 is MNHEY and CDR2 is SVGAGI. CDR3: CASSLQQGQPQHF. The CDR3 DNA is TGTGCCAGCAGCCTACAACAGGGTCAGCCCCAGCATTTT.

The chain links TRBV29-1 to TRBJ2-3; TRBD2 might be the D (6 bases). The V end lost 8 bases, the J end lost 4 bases, and 25 bases lay between the germline ends. The CDR3 is made up of 16 amino acids. CDR1 and CDR2 (germline): SQVTM, ANQGSEA. The CDR3 reads CSYDLLARTQPDTQYF. CDR3 DNA: TGCAGCTATGACCTACTAGCTCGGACCCAGCCAGATACGCAGTATTTT.

The rearrangement joins TRBV4-1 to TRBJ1-2, with D tentatively TRBD1 (5 bases). This CDR3 spans 19 amino acids. Looked up from germline, CDR1 is MGHRA and CDR2 is YSYEKL. V lost 2 bases to trimming and J lost 4 bases, with 26 bases between them. CDR3 sequence (DNA): TGCGCCAGCAGCCAATCAACAAAGAAACAGGTTTCGTTGAGCTATGGCTACACCTTC. As protein: CASSQSTKKQVSLSYGYTF.

J is TRBJ1-2 and V is TRBV29-1, with D possibly matching TRBD1 (5 bases). Trimming took 2 bases from V and 1 from J, leaving 11 bases between them. Germline V gene data show CDR1 as SQVTM and CDR2 as ANQGSEA. CDR3 length equals 14 residues. CDR3 sequence: CSVETTEINYGYTF. The CDR3 DNA is TGCAGCGTTGAAACGACAGAGATTAACTATGGCTACACCTTC.

In its sample, this clone was seen once. The chain employs TRBV28 and TRBJ1-4, with 8 bases aligning to TRBD1. From germline, CDR1 is MDHEN and CDR2 SYDVKM. The V gene end was trimmed by 10 bases and the J gene end by 5 bases; junction bases not matched to a gene: 6. CDR3 length equals 13 residues. CDR3 coding DNA: TGTGCCACAATCCGGGACAGGAATGAAAAACTGTTTTTT. It encodes CATIRDRNEKLFF.

The chain employs TRBV19 and TRBJ1-3, with D hard to call. V lost 7 bases and J lost 2, with 9 bases in between. The CDR3 totals 13 residues. Germline CDR1 and CDR2: LNHDA and SQIVND (reference sequence). The CDR3, as DNA: TGTGCCAGTATGGAGGTAGCTGGAAACACCATATATTTT. Translation: CASMEVAGNTIYF.

This sequence joins TRBV13 and TRBJ2-5; a possible D gene is TRBD1 (5 bases). CDR1 is PRHDT, CDR2 FYEKMQ, per germline (reference sequence). V was shortened by 0 bases and J by 10 bases, with 9 bases between the two germline ends. The CDR3 totals 12 residues. The CDR3 nucleotides are TGTGCCAGCAGCTTAGGCCGAAGGGGCCAGTACTTC. Protein sequence: CASSLGRRGQYF.

The genes are TRBV3-1 (or the pseudogene TRBV3-2) and TRBJ2-5, with a tentative D call TRBD1 (7 bases). The length of the CDR3 is 15 residues. V was shortened by 4 bases and J by 2 bases, with 14 bases between the two germline ends. Looked up from germline, CDR1 is LGHDT and CDR2 is YNNKEL (reference sequence). DNA for the CDR3: TGTGCCAGCAGCCCAGGAGGGGGCGGGCAAGAGACCCAGTACTTC. Its translation: CASSPGGGGQETQYF.

The genes are TRBV11-2 and TRBJ2-2; TRBD1 agrees at 8 bases. The CDR3 length is 15 residues. Germline V gene lookup returns CDR1 SGHAT and CDR2 FQNNGV. V trimming: 2 bases; J trimming: 5 bases; junction bases outside the gene matches: 4. The CDR3, as DNA: TGTGCCAGCAGCTTACAGGGGGCGCGAACCGGGGAGCTGTTTTTT. Its translation is CASSLQGARTGELFF. The full variable domain, completed using reference TRBV11-2 and TRBJ2-2, is EAGVAQSPRYKIIEKRQSVAFWCNPISGHATLYWYQQILGQGPKLLIQFQNNGVVDDSQLPKDRFSAERLKGVDSTLKIQPAKLEDSAVYLCASSLQGARTGELFFGEGSRLTVL.

This sequence joins TRBV18 and TRBJ2-3; D may be TRBD1 (7 bases). Germline lookup yields CDR1 KGHSH and CDR2 LQKENI. This CDR3 has 16 residues. Trimming left V 6 bases short and J 8 bases short, with 24 bases between. As DNA, the CDR3 is TGTGCCAGCTCCCAGGGGGGACAAGACAGGACTGGTACGCAGTATTTT. It yields the protein CASSQGGQDRTGTQYF.